This TCR beta chain came from a study of blood T cell repertoires in COVID-19. In the original processing: Amplification of reference gene primers was used by the study to estimate nucleated cell counts. Assay used: immunoSEQ multiplex PCR; TCRdb lists only in-frame clones, some missing. That table gives V, J and clone size, and the DNA gave D and trimming. The data hold about 190,000 clones, with about 88% observed a single time. Germline V gene data show CDR1 as SGDLS and CDR2 as YYNGEE. The CDR3 contains 14 residues. V dropped 7 bases and J dropped 7 bases, with 15 bases sitting between them. The specimen was peripheral blood. The genes are TRBV9 and TRBJ1-6, with D possibly TRBD1 on 5 matching bases. The receptor was isolated from a man aged 25 to 40 with acute or convalescent COVID-19. This CDR3 reads CASRGTERNSPLHF. DNA for the CDR3: TGTGCCAGCCGGGGGACGGAAAGGAATTCACCCCTCCACTTT.